This TCR beta chain was sequenced during a study of T cell responses to AZD1222 COVID-19 vaccine. Study-wide points: Clonal diversity was possibly underestimated; the donors were predominantly white British and more often female. Only a handful of people who got AZD1222 tested seropositive at baseline.

The CDR3 loop spans 13 amino acids. Germline V gives CDR1 LGHDT, CDR2 YNNKEL (reference sequence). Trimming left V 10 bases short and J 7 bases short, with 19 bases between. Remarks on this clone: Its antigen is undetermined.

Libraries were prepared by immunoSEQ multiplex PCR; TCRdb keeps only in-frame clonotypes and omits some of them. Altogether 120,000 to 150,000 clones are present, about 91% being singletons, with the ten largest covering 9.3%. This sequence joins TRBV3-1 (or the pseudogene TRBV3-2) and TRBJ1-1; D perhaps matches TRBD1 (5 bases). This sample comprised peripheral blood, obtained 28 days after the second AZD1222 dose. The origin of this receptor is an adult who received the AZD1222 COVID-19 vaccine. The CDR3 loop is CAISSRGDGEAFF. CDR3 coding DNA: TGTGCCATCTCATCAAGGGGCGATGGTGAAGCTTTCTTT.